The TCR beta chain described here comes from a study of T cell responses to AZD1222 COVID-19 vaccine (dated by TCRdb to 2020 to 2022). Background on the whole study: A total of more than 230 trial participants underwent TCR sequencing, of whom roughly 210 received two doses of AZD1222 and approximately 25 received two doses of the MenACWY control vaccine. Trial participants were enrolled by age into 18-55, 56-69 and 70-plus year subgroups, with about 150, 28 and 57 TCR-sequenced participants respectively. What the research found in general, with its limitations: Conclusions about previously exposed vaccinees are limited, since just 6 or 7 AZD1222 recipients were seropositive for SARS-CoV-2 at baseline. Because no day 14 peak-response samples were available, the repertoires could be characterized only after the peak T cell response. In the small 56-69-year group, the increase in depth fell short of significance, most likely because of low power. A significant rise in spike-specific TCR breadth and depth was observed after two AZD1222 doses relative to day 0 and relative to MenACWY recipients. Participants were mostly white British, with more females than males. The authors suggested clonal diversity may have been underestimated. Reportedly, close to half of the unique spike-specific TCRs recognized epitopes lying outside the regions that are mutated in the B.1.351 and B.1.1.7 variants. CD4 TCRs associated with the vaccine covered the entire spike protein, and the dominant responses were in regions 160-218 and 743-854.

What this sample's time point label stands for: about 28 days (+/-7) after the second vaccine dose. AZD1222 recipients whose second dose came at about 4 weeks and those whose second dose came at about 12 weeks were combined into one group, since spike-specific TCR depth and breadth did not differ between the two schedules. Vaccinee samples were obtained from the UK trials COV001 and COV002, which included a single-blind randomized controlled phase 2/3 trial of AZD1222 (ChAdOx1 nCoV-19) in healthy adults. For TCRbeta chain sequencing, PBMC samples from trial participants were taken at day 0 and at day 28 after the second dose. For this clone: Its cognate antigen has yet to be identified. The sample holds no much larger clone one base away, and base qualities are not on file.

The CDR3 regions of human TCRbeta chains were analyzed by immunosequencing. As for the authors' bioinformatics: TCRs in the repertoires were compared against a reference library of SARS-CoV-2-specific TCRs that had been generated with the MIRA antigen-specificity platform. Breadth was defined as the fraction of unique TCRs that were SARS-CoV-2-associated. Depth was defined as the fraction of total T cells that were SARS-CoV-2-associated. Using the MIRA data, every spike-specific TCR was mapped to the spike region that the TCR reacted to and assigned to either a CD4 or a CD8 class. Log10-transformed breadth and depth values were compared by one-way ANOVA with Sidak's multiple comparisons tests. Here the immuneACCESS table is served through TCRdb, limited to in-frame sequences with V and J called. Missing clones are a known gap in these copies; in checked studies unresolved V genes cover under half, and the rest lacks a known reason. For V, J and clone size, that table is used; D and trimming come from the DNA. The sample table lists about 27,000 clones, about 90% of them with a count of one. The ten biggest clones cover around 8.9% of the sample.

This specimen was peripheral blood, taken 28 days after the second AZD1222 dose. The sequence came from an adult who received the AZD1222 COVID-19 vaccine.

Here is the DNA: TGTGCCAGCTCACCAGACTTTGTCCCTAATTCACCCCTCCACTTT. The resulting protein is CASSPDFVPNSPLHF. The rearranged segments are TRBV18 and TRBJ1-6; the D gene assignment is ambiguous. As encoded in the germline V gene, CDR1 is KGHSH while CDR2 is LQKENI. The CDR3, cysteine through phenylalanine, is 15 amino acids long. The kept DNA is CDR3 alone, 45 bases in frame from the first base. The junction carries 11 bases between V and J, which are trimmed by 2 bases and 6 bases respectively.